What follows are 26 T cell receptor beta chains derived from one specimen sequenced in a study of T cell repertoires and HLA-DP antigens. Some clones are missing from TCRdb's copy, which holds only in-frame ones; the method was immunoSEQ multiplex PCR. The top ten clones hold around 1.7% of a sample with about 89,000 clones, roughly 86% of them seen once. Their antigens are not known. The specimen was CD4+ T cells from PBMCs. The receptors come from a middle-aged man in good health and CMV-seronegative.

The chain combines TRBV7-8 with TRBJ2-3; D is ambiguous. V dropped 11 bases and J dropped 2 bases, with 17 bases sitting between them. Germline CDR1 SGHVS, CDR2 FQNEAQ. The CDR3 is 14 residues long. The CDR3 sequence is CAGTVGPNTDTQYF. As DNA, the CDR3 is TGTGCCGGCACCGTGGGTCCGAACACAGATACGCAGTATTTT. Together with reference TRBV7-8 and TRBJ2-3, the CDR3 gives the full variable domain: GAGVSQSPRYKVAKRGQDVALRCDPISGHVSLFWYQQALGQGPEFLTYFQNEAQLDKSGLPSDRFFAERPEGSVSTLKIQRTQQEDSAVYLCAGTVGPNTDTQYFGPGTRLTVL.

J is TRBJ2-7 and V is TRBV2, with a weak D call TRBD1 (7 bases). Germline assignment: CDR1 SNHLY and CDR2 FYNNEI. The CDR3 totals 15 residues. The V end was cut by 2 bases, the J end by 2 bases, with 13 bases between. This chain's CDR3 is CASSERSGGTYEQYF. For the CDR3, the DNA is TGTGCCAGCAGTGAAAGGTCAGGGGGGACCTACGAGCAGTACTTC.

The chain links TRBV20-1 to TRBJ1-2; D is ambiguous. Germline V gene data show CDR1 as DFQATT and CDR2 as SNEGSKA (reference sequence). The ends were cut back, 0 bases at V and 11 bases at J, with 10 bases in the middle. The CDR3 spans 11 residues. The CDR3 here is CSAREGWRYTF. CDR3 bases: TGCAGTGCTAGAGAAGGGTGGAGGTACACCTTC.

CDR3 in amino acids: CASSQNVAGSEETQYF. The CDR3 DNA follows: TGCGCCAGCAGCCAAAACGTGGCGGGGTCCGAAGAGACCCAGTACTTC. V is TRBV4-1 and J is TRBJ2-5, with D possibly TRBD2 on 6 matching bases. The germline gives CDR1 MGHRA, CDR2 YSYEKL. The germline V and J ends were trimmed by 2 bases and 3 bases, with 16 bases remaining between them. This CDR3 contains 16 residues.

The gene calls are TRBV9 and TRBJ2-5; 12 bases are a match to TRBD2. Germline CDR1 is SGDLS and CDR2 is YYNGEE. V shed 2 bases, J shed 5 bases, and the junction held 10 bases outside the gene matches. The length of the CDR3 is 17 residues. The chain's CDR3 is CASSVSLAGGPPETQYF. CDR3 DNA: TGTGCCAGCAGCGTCTCACTAGCGGGAGGACCCCCGGAGACCCAGTACTTC. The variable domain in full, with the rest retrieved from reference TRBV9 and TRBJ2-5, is DSGVTQTPKHLITATGQRVTLRCSPRSGDLSVYWYQQSLDQGLQFLIQYYNGEERAKGNILERFSAQQFPDLHSELNLSSLELGDSALYFCASSVSLAGGPPETQYFGPGTRLLVL.

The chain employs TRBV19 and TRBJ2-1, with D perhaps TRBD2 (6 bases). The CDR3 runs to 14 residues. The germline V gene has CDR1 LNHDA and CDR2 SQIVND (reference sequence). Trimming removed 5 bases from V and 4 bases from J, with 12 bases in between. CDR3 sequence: CASSGAGIYNEQFF. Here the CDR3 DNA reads TGTGCCAGTAGTGGCGCGGGGATTTACAATGAGCAGTTCTTC.

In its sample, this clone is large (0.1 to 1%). The CDR3 DNA sequence: TGTGCCAGCACAGACAGGCAAGGGGGCAATGAGCAGTTCTTC. It codes for CASTDRQGGNEQFF. The chain joins TRBV5-4 to TRBJ2-1; D is perhaps TRBD1 (6 bases). CDR1 and CDR2 (germline): SGHNT, YYREEE (reference sequence). The CDR3 sequence is 14 residues long. V dropped 6 bases and J dropped 6 bases, with 16 bases sitting between them. Combining the CDR3 with reference TRBV5-4 and TRBJ2-1 gives the whole variable domain ETGVTQSPTHLIKTRGQQVTLRCSSQSGHNTVSWYQQALGQGPQFIFQYYREEENGRGNFPPRFSGLQFPNYSSELNVNALELDDSALYLCASTDRQGGNEQFFGPGTRLTVL.

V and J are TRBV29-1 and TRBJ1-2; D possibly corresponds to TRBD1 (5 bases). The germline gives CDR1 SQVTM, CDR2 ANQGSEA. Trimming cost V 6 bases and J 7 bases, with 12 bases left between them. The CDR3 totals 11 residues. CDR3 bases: TGCAGCGTAGCTCAGGGACGTGGCTACACCTTC. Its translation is CSVAQGRGYTF.

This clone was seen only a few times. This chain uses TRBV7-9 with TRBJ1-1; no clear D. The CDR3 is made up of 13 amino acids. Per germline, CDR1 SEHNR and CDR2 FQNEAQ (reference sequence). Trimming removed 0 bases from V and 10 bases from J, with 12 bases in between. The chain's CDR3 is CASSLATVVGAFF. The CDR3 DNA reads TGTGCCAGCAGCTTAGCGACCGTGGTTGGAGCTTTCTTT.

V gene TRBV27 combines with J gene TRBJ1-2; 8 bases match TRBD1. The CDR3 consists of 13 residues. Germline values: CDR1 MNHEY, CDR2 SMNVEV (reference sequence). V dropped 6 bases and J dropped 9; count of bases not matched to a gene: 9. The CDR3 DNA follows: TGTGCCAGCAGAAAACCGGGACAGGAAAGCTACACCTTC. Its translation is CASRKPGQESYTF.

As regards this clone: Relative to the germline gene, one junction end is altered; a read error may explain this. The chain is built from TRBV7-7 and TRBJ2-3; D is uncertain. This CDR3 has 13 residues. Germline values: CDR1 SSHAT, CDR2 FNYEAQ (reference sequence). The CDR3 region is CASSKPGSRFKYF. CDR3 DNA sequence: TGTGCTAGCAGCAAACCGGGTTCGAGGTTTAAGTATTTT.

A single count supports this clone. The CDR3 here is CASSPPQTNYGYTF. The CDR3 nucleotides are TGTGCCAGCTCACCACCGCAGACAAACTATGGCTACACCTTC. The genes are TRBV18 and TRBJ1-2; D call uncertain. The germline CDR1 and CDR2 sequences are KGHSH and LQKENI. The CDR3 is 14 amino acids. Trimming removed 0 bases at V and 2 bases at J, with 7 bases between.

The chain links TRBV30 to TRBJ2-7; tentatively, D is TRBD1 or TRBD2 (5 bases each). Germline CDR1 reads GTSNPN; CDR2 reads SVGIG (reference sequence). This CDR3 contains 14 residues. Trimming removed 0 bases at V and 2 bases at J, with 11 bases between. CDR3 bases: TGTGCCTGGAGTGTGCATCAGGGAGCCTACGAGCAGTACTTC. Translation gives CAWSVHQGAYEQYF.

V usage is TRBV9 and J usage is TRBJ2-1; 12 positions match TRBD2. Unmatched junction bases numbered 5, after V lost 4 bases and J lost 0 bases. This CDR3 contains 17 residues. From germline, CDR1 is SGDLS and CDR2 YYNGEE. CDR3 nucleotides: TGTGCCAGCAGCCCAAGACTAGCGGGGGACTCCTACAATGAGCAGTTCTTC. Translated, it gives CASSPRLAGDSYNEQFF. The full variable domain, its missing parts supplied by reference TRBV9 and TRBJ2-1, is DSGVTQTPKHLITATGQRVTLRCSPRSGDLSVYWYQQSLDQGLQFLIQYYNGEERAKGNILERFSAQQFPDLHSELNLSSLELGDSALYFCASSPRLAGDSYNEQFFGPGTRLTVL.

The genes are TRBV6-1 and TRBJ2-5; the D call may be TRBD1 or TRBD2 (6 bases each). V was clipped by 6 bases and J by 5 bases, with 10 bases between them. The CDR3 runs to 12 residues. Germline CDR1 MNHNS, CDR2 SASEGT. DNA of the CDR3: TGTGCCAGCAGGGAGGGGGGTGAGACCCAGTACTTC. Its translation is CASREGGETQYF.

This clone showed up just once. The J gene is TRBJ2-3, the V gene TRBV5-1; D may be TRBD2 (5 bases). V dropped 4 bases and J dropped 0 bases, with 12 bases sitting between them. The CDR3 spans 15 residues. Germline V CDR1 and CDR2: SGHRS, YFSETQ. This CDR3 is CASSPRSSSTDTQYF. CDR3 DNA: TGCGCCAGCAGCCCACGCTCTAGCAGCACAGATACGCAGTATTTT.

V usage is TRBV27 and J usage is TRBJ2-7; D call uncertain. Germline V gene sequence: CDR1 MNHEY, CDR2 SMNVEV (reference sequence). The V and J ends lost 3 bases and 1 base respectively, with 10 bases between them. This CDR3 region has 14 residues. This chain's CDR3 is CASSFDNPSYEQYF. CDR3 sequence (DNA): TGTGCCAGCAGTTTTGATAATCCTTCCTACGAGCAGTACTTC.

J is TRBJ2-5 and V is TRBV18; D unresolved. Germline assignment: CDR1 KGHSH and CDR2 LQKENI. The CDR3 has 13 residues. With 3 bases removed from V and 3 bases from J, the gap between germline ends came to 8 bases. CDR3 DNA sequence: TGTGCCAGCTCACCCGGCATCGAAGAGACCCAGTACTTC. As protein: CASSPGIEETQYF.

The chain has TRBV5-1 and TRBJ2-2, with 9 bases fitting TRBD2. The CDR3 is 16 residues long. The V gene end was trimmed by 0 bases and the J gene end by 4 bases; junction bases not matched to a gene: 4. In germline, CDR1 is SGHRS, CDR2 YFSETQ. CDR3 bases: TGCGCCAGCAGCTTGGTCGCGGGAGGGCCCACCGGGGAGCTGTTTTTT. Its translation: CASSLVAGGPTGELFF.

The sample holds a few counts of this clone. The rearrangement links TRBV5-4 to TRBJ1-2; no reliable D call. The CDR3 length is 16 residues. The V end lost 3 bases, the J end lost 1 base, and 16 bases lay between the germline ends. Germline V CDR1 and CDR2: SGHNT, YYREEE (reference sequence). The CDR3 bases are TGTGCCAGCAGCTCAAACGGAGGACTCTTTAACTATGGCTACACCTTC. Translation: CASSSNGGLFNYGYTF. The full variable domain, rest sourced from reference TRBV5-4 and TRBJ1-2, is ETGVTQSPTHLIKTRGQQVTLRCSSQSGHNTVSWYQQALGQGPQFIFQYYREEENGRGNFPPRFSGLQFPNYSSELNVNALELDDSALYLCASSSNGGLFNYGYTFGSGTRLTVV.

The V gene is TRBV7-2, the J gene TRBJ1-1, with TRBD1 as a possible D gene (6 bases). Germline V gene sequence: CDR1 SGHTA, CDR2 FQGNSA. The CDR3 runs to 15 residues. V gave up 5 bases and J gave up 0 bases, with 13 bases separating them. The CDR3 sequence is CASSLTRGVNTEAFF. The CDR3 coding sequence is TGTGCCAGCAGCCTTACGAGGGGGGTGAACACTGAAGCTTTCTTT. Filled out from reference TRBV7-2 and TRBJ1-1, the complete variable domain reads GAGVSQSPSNKVTEKGKDVELRCDPISGHTALYWYRQSLGQGLEFLIYFQGNSAPDKSGLPSDRFSAERTGGSVSTLTIQRTQQEDSAVYLCASSLTRGVNTEAFFGQGTRLTVV.

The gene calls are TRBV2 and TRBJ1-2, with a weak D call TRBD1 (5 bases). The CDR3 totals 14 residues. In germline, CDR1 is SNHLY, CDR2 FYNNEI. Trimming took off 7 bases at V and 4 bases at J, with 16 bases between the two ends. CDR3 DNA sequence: TGTGCCAGCACTAGGCCCAGGGAGGGCTATGGCTACACCTTC. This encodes CASTRPREGYGYTF.

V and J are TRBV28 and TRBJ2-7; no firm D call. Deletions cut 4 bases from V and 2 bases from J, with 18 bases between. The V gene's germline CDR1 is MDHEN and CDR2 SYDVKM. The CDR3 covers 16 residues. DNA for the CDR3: TGTGCCAGCAGTTCCTCTGGTACCCTACTGACCTACGAGCAGTACTTC. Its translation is CASSSSGTLLTYEQYF.

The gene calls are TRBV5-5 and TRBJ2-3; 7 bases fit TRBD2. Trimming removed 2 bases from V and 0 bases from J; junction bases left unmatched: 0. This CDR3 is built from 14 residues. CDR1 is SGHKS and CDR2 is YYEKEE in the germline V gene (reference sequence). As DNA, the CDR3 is TGTGCCAGCAGCTTACTAGCGAGCACAGATACGCAGTATTTT. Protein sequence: CASSLLASTDTQYF. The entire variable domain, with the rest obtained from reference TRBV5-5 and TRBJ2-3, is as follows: DAGVTQSPTHLIKTRGQQVTLRCSPISGHKSVSWYQQVLGQGPQFIFQYYEKEERGRGNFPDRFSARQFPNYSSELNVNALLLGDSALYLCASSLLASTDTQYFGPGTRLTVL.

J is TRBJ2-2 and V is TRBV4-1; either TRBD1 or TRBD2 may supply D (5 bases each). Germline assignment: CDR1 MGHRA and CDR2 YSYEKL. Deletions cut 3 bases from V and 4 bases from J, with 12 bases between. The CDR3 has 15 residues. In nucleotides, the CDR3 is TGCGCCAGCAGCCATGGTCTCGGGGCCACCGGGGAGCTGTTTTTT. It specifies CASSHGLGATGELFF.

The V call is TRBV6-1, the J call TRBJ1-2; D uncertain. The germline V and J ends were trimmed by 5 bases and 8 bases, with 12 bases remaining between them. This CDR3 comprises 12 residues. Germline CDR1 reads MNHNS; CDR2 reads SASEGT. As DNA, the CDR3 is TGTGCCAGCAGTAAGTCCTGGGAGGGCTACACCTTC. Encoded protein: CASSKSWEGYTF.